The clone carrying this T cell receptor beta chain appeared once. The V gene's germline CDR1 is ENHRY and CDR2 SYGVKD. The CDR3 has 12 residues. This entry belongs to a study of blood T cell repertoires in COVID-19. Study details: Samples came from the United States, Italy and Spain, spanning acute and convalescent COVID-19.

Methods used by the authors: The assay estimated nucleated cells by amplifying reference gene primers. The protocol was immunoSEQ multiplex PCR, while the TCRdb copy is restricted to in-frame clones and leaves out a portion. The V and J calls and clone size were taken over from that table, and D and trimming were inferred from the DNA. The data contain some 170,000 clones, roughly 84% of them singletons. Sequencing was carried out using PBMCs or T cells enriched from blood (not recorded which). The chain links TRBV10-3 to TRBJ1-2; 7 bases fit TRBD1. This TCR derives from a man over 45 who had recovered from COVID-19. The CDR3, as DNA: TGTGCGATATCAGGGGGGAACTATGGCTACACCTTC. Protein sequence: CAISGGNYGYTF.